This T cell receptor (beta chain) is from a study of molecular identifiers for immune sequencing clone quantification. Germline CDR1 and CDR2: SGHVS and FQNEAQ. V was shortened by 0 bases and J by 5 bases, with 17 bases between the two germline ends. The CDR3 loop spans 18 amino acids. TCRdb re-analysed the PCR reads in MiXCR, keeping a single row per CDR3 protein. The table shows some 97,000 distinct CDR3 sequences, with around 24% occurring only once. The sample holds a few counts of this clonotype. Sequenced input: naive CD8+ T cells from blood, with Jurkat cell RNA spiked in. Subset specified: FACS-sorted CD8+CD4-CCR7+CD45RA+ naive T cells. The origin of this receptor is a human donor in good health. Some libraries in this study had Jurkat cell RNA spiked in. The chain recombines TRBV7-8 with TRBJ1-6, with D perhaps TRBD1 (5 bases). Here the CDR3 reads CASSLAVLGTTDNSPLHF. Written as DNA, the CDR3 is TGTGCCAGCAGCTTAGCGGTTTTGGGGACCACCGATAATTCACCCCTCCACTTT.